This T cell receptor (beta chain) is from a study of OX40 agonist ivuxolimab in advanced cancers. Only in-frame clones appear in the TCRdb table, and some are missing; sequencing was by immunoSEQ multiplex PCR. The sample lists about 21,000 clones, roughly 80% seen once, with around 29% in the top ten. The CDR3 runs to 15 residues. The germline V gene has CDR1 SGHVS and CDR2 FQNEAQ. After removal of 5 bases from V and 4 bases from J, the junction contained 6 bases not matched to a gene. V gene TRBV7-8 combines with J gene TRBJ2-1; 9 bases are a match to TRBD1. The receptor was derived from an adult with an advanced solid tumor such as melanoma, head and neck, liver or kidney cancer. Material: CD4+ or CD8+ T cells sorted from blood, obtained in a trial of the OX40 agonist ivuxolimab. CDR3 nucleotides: TGTGCCAGCAGCCTACGGACAGGGGAGTACAATGAGCAGTTCTTC. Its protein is CASSLRTGEYNEQFF.